This TCR beta chain was obtained from a study of blood T cell repertoires in COVID-19. Study as a whole: PBMCs, B-cell-depleted T cells, or T cells were the source of the cDNA or gDNA that made up the material.

The authors' processing: Reference gene primers were amplified, and this amplification served to estimate nucleated cell counts. TCRdb keeps only in-frame clones here, not all; method: immunoSEQ multiplex PCR. D and trimming were read from the DNA, whereas the V and J calls and clone size are those reported in that table. The repertoire has about 240,000 clones, roughly 76% of them found once; the top ten carry 7.5%. Enrolment of Seattle patients took place during active infection, and they were followed longitudinally. CDR3 size: 13 residues. The germline V gene encodes CDR1 SGHRS and CDR2 YFSETQ. The V end was cut by 0 bases, the J end by 5 bases, with 9 bases between.

V usage is TRBV5-1 and J usage is TRBJ2-7; D gene uncertain. The sequenced sample consisted of peripheral blood. The origin of this receptor is a woman older than 75 with COVID-19, enrolled during active disease. In DNA, the CDR3 is TGCGCCAGCAGCTTGGGAGGTGGAGACGAGCAGTACTTC. It yields the protein CASSLGGGDEQYF.